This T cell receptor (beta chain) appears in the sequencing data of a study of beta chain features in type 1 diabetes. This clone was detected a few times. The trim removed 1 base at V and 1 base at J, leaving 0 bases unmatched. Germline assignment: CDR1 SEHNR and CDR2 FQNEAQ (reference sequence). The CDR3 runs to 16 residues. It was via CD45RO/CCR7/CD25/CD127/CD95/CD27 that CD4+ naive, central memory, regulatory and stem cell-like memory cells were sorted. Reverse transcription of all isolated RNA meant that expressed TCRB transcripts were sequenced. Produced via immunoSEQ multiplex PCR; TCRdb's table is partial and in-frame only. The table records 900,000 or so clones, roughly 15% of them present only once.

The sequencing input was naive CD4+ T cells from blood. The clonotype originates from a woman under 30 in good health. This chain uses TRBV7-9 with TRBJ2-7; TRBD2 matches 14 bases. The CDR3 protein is CASSLGTSGRSYEQYF. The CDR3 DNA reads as TGTGCCAGCAGCTTAGGGACTAGCGGGAGGTCCTACGAGCAGTACTTC.